This T cell receptor beta chain came from a study of T cell clonality in common variable immunodeficiency. Study-wide results and caveats: Common variable immunodeficiency TCR beta sequences reportedly had fewer deletions and N-nucleotide insertions.

This clone was counted at least ten times. Its antigen is unidentified. Read sequence stops 3 residues before the CDR3 end, and the germline J gene provides the missing end. Donors gave roughly 5 to 8 ml heparinized peripheral whole blood. With 8 bases clipped from V and 5 bases from J, the junction kept 12 bases outside the gene matches. In germline, CDR1 is SNHLY, CDR2 FYNNEI. This CDR3 contains 15 residues. Control and CVID samples contributed equal amounts of genomic DNA. Assay: immunoSEQ multiplex PCR; the TCRdb copy retains only in-frame clones and omits some. The counts give about 66,000 clones, none of them seen only once; around 1.7% is held by the top ten.

The TCR sequence derives from a person aged 18 to 70 in good health. The specimen was peripheral blood mononuclear cells. The chain joins TRBV2 to TRBJ2-5; 9 bases fit TRBD1. The CDR3 spells CASGQGRVVLETQYF. The CDR3 bases that were read are TGTGCCAGCGGACAGGGGAGAGTAGTTTTGGAGACC.